Listed below are T cell receptor beta chains from one sample, sequenced in a study of vaccination and CD4 T cells after COVID-19. MiXCR was run by TCRdb on the PCR reads, yielding one entry per CDR3 protein. Of 4,100 or so distinct CDR3 sequences in the sample, 25% to 35% were seen once. Antigens of these TCRs are unknown. The sample was CD4+ T cells from blood, cultured in vitro. The receptors come from a human donor in good health. Each CDR3 is given with its conserved first and last residue. The D gene is left open where the match is weak. For some rows the clone size is stated as once, few or many, or as a class when expanded; others skip it.

>TRBV20-1|few|TRBJ2-7|.
CSARTTTGGYEQYF
TGCAGTGCTAGAACGACAACCGGGGGCTACGAGCAGTACTTC
>TRBV5-1|few|TRBJ2-7|.
CASSLALAGQGNYEQYF
TGCGCCAGCAGCTTGGCCCTAGCGGGACAGGGGAACTACGAGCAGTACTTC
>TRBV5-5|.|TRBJ1-2|TRBD1
CASSGAGTVAGGYTF
TGTGCCAGCAGCGGAGCCGGGACAGTGGCTGGTGGCTACACCTTC
>TRBV29-1|.|TRBJ2-7|TRBD2
CSVGEPGRGKGEQYF
TGCAGCGTTGGGGAGCCAGGGAGGGGAAAAGGGGAGCAGTACTTC
>TRBV25-1|.|TRBJ2-3|TRBD2
CASSASRGGITDTQYF
TGTGCCAGCAGTGCGAGTCGGGGGGGGATCACAGATACGCAGTATTTT
>TRBV6-5|.|TRBJ1-2|.
CASSYSYTGNYGYTF
TGTGCCAGCAGTTACTCGTATACCGGGAACTATGGCTACACCTTC
>TRBV5-4|.|TRBJ2-3|.
CASSSPGAGSDTQYF
TGTGCCAGCAGCTCCCCCGGGGCAGGGTCAGATACGCAGTATTTT
>TRBV19|.|TRBJ2-5|.
CASSINFQRQETQYF
TGTGCCAGTAGTATTAATTTTCAACGGCAAGAGACCCAGTACTTC
>TRBV2|.|TRBJ2-7|TRBD1
CDSSPGQGSYEQYF
TGTGACAGCAGTCCGGGACAGGGATCCTACGAGCAGTACTTC
>TRBV20-1|.|TRBJ2-1|TRBD2
CSASRAGDSYNEQFF
TGCAGTGCTAGTAGAGCGGGGGACTCCTACAATGAGCAGTTCTTC
>TRBV30|.|TRBJ1-2|.
CAWSSDGNYGYTF
TGTGCCTGGAGCTCGGACGGAAACTATGGCTACACCTTC
>TRBV4-3|medium-sized|TRBJ1-1|.
CASSQEPMNTEAFF
TGCGCCAGCAGCCAAGAACCCATGAACACTGAAGCTTTCTTT
>TRBV7-9|few|TRBJ1-1|.
CASSPFQAMTEAFF
TGTGCCAGCAGCCCCTTTCAGGCGATGACCGAAGCTTTCTTT
>TRBV19|few|TRBJ2-5|TRBD1
CASSIAGGWETQYF
TGTGCCAGTAGTATAGCAGGGGGCTGGGAGACCCAGTACTTC
>TRBV7-3|few|TRBJ2-7|TRBD1
CASSLGTGVSYEQYF
TGTGCCAGCAGCCTCGGGACAGGTGTCTCCTACGAGCAGTACTTC
>TRBV7-3|.|TRBJ2-6|TRBD2
CASSPLAGGANVLTF
TGTGCCAGCAGCCCACTAGCGGGTGGGGCCAACGTCCTGACTTTC
>TRBV7-2|.|TRBJ1-2|.
CASSLSPGNGYTF
TGTGCCAGCAGCTTAAGCCCCGGGAATGGCTACACCTTC
>TRBV30|.|TRBJ2-3|.
CAWSFTTDTQYF
TGTGCCTGGAGCTTTACGACAGATACGCAGTATTTT
>TRBV2|few|TRBJ2-7|TRBD1
CASRMTGTAYEQYF
TGTGCCAGCAGGATGACAGGGACAGCCTACGAGCAGTACTTC
>TRBV5-5|.|TRBJ1-1|.
CASSPYTTEAFF
TGTGCCAGCAGCCCCTACACCACTGAAGCTTTCTTT
>TRBV18|.|TRBJ1-1|.
CASSLGMGNTEAFF
TGTGCCAGCTCATTGGGAATGGGGAACACTGAAGCTTTCTTT
>TRBV21-1|.|TRBJ2-6|.
CASSKGSASVVKGANVLTF
TGTGCCAGCAGCAAAGGTTCGGCATCCGTGGTAAAGGGGGCCAACGTCCTGACTTTC
>TRBV11-3|.|TRBJ2-3|.
CASSRTDLSTDTQYF
TGTGCCAGCAGTCGGACAGACCTTTCCACAGATACGCAGTATTTT
>TRBV10-1|few|TRBJ2-3|.
CASTGGAAGEADTQYF
TGCGCCAGCACTGGGGGCGCGGCGGGAGAGGCAGATACGCAGTATTTT
>TRBV28|.|TRBJ2-2|.
CASSRSVTNTGELFF
TGTGCCTCTTCTCGATCCGTTACCAACACCGGGGAGCTGTTTTTT
>TRBV20-1|.|TRBJ2-7|.
CSASFSDPSEQYF
TGCAGTGCTAGTTTCTCGGATCCGTCCGAGCAGTACTTC
>TRBV19|.|TRBJ2-5|TRBD1
CASSVTGTGEETQYF
TGTGCCAGTAGTGTCACCGGGACAGGGGAAGAGACCCAGTACTTC
>TRBV7-2|.|TRBJ2-7|TRBD2
CASSFSRAGVEQYF
TGTGCCAGCAGCTTTTCCCGGGCGGGGGTCGAGCAGTACTTC
>TRBV2|.|TRBJ2-2|.
CASRSGYPGELFF
TGTGCCAGCAGGTCGGGGTATCCCGGGGAGCTGTTTTTT
>TRBV30|few|TRBJ1-5|.
CAWSGKGYSNQPQHF
TGTGCCTGGAGTGGCAAGGGGTATAGCAATCAGCCCCAGCATTTT
>TRBV28|few|TRBJ1-2|.
CASRAGGYTF
TGTGCCAGCAGGGCCGGAGGCTACACCTTC
>TRBV12-5|.|TRBJ1-5|.
CASGLADQPQHF
TGTGCTAGTGGTTTGGCTGATCAGCCCCAGCATTTT
>TRBV20-1|few|TRBJ2-5|.
CSARDLALARETQYF
TGCAGTGCTAGAGATCTAGCGTTGGCACGGGAGACCCAGTACTTC
>TRBV19|.|TRBJ2-5|TRBD1
CAGSVTGTGEETQYF
TGTGCCGGTAGTGTCACCGGGACAGGGGAAGAGACCCAGTACTTC
>TRBV7-2|medium-sized|TRBJ1-2|.
CASSFDNNYGYTF
TGTGCCAGCAGCTTTGACAATAACTATGGCTACACCTTC
>TRBV28|.|TRBJ1-2|.
CASSQTNYGYTF
TGTGCCAGCAGCCAGACTAACTATGGCTACACCTTC
>TRBV7-2|.|TRBJ2-7|.
CASSLTFGHGRYF
TGTGCCAGCAGCTTAACATTTGGCCACGGGCGGTACTTC
>TRBV7-9|.|TRBJ2-7|.
CASSPQTGPYEQYF
TGTGCCAGCAGCCCTCAGACAGGTCCCTACGAGCAGTACTTC
>TRBV20-1|.|TRBJ2-1|.
CSASRGSYNEQFF
TGCAGTGCTAGCCGAGGTTCCTACAATGAGCAGTTCTTC
>TRBV6-2/TRBV6-3|.|TRBJ2-5|.
CASSRHGGQETQYF
TGTGCCAGCAGTCGCCATGGGGGACAAGAGACCCAGTACTTC
>TRBV7-3|few|TRBJ1-1|.
CASSLEQYTEAFF
TGTGCCAGCAGCTTAGAACAATACACTGAAGCTTTCTTT
>TRBV5-8|few|TRBJ2-1|TRBD1
CASSLYVGQGNNEQFF
TGTGCCAGCAGCTTATACGTGGGACAGGGTAACAATGAGCAGTTCTTC
>TRBV5-4|few|TRBJ1-2|.
CASRPLSRDYGYTF
TGTGCCAGCAGGCCTCTGAGCAGGGACTATGGCTACACCTTC
>TRBV5-8|.|TRBJ2-1|.
CASSLAVSAETYNEQFF
TGTGCCAGCAGCTTGGCCGTTTCGGCGGAAACCTACAATGAGCAGTTCTTC
>TRBV20-1|.|TRBJ1-4|.
CSARVWGEGRGQKLFF
TGCAGTGCTAGAGTTTGGGGGGAGGGTAGGGGCCAAAAACTGTTTTTT
>TRBV20-1|medium-sized|TRBJ2-3|.
CSASNATTGTQYF
TGCAGTGCTAGTAACGCCACTACGGGTACGCAGTATTTT
>TRBV12-2|once|TRBJ2-3|.
CASRLALAGGGNTQYF
TGTGCAAGTCGCTTAGCGCTGGCGGGAGGTGGAAATACGCAGTATTTT